One sample yielded the 26 T cell receptor beta chains listed below, sequenced in a study of human T cells and chemical hapten exposure. Each CDR3 protein is one row after TCRdb ran MiXCR on the RACE reads. The profile shows over 70,000 distinct CDR3 sequences, less than 15% of them singletons. The time point: pre-sensitization, week 0. This sample's treatment: therapeutic diphenylcyclopropenone sensitization with weekly scalp DPC. Sequences were derived from whole blood, sampled in connection with sensitization to the hapten diphenylcyclopropenone (DPC). These receptors all stem from a woman between 45 and 65 years old with alopecia areata. Some clones in this sample may be carry-over from other donors' samples.

The chain employs TRBV2 and TRBJ2-1; 13 bases align to TRBD2. The CDR3 extends over 15 amino acids. CDR1 and CDR2 from the germline V gene are SNHLY and FYNNEI. Unmatched junction bases numbered 8, after V lost 8 bases and J lost 7 bases. The CDR3 DNA reads TGTGCCAGCGGCCGTGGACTAGCGGGAGTAAATGAGCAGTTCTTC. This gives the protein CASGRGLAGVNEQFF.

This clonotype has a handful of counts. V usage is TRBV14 and J usage is TRBJ1-6, with D unclear. In germline, CDR1 is SGHDN, CDR2 FVKESK. CDR3 length: 16 residues. V lost 1 base and J lost 7, with 14 bases in between. In DNA, the CDR3 is TGTGCCAGCAGCCAAGCTTGGGGAGGGAGGAATTCACCCCTCCACTTT. Protein sequence: CASSQAWGGRNSPLHF.

The chain has TRBV27 and TRBJ1-2; D unresolved. The CDR3 runs to 15 residues. Between the trimmed V and J ends, which lost 4 bases and 0 bases, there was a span of 12 bases. The V gene's germline CDR1 is MNHEY and CDR2 SMNVEV (reference sequence). The DNA for the CDR3 is TGTGCCAGCAGTTCTTGGTCGGGCTCTAACTATGGCTACACCTTC. Protein: CASSSWSGSNYGYTF.

The rearrangement joins TRBV5-1 to TRBJ2-1; D not certain. There are 17 residues in the CDR3. The V end was cut by 0 bases, the J end by 9 bases, with 22 bases between. CDR1 and CDR2 (germline): SGHRS, YFSETQ. In DNA, the CDR3 is TGCGCCAGCAGCTTGGAGTCAGACGCGGTTGGGTACGGTGAGCAGTTCTTC. Amino acid sequence: CASSLESDAVGYGEQFF.

There are many counts of this clonotype. In nucleotides, the CDR3 is TGTGCCAGCAGTGAGTTCGGCAGGGGTCATAATTCACCCCTCCACTTT. Amino acids: CASSEFGRGHNSPLHF. The V and J genes are TRBV25-1 and TRBJ1-6; D is perhaps TRBD1 (6 bases). Germline-derived CDR1 and CDR2 are MGHDK and SYGVNS. V was shortened by 3 bases and J by 5 bases, with 14 bases between the two germline ends. The CDR3 sequence is 16 residues long.

CDR3 sequence: CASSPPASGRDTQYF. DNA for the CDR3: TGTGCCAGCAGTCCTCCGGCCAGCGGGAGGGATACGCAGTATTTT. The chain joins TRBV28 to TRBJ2-3, with 9 bases fitting TRBD2. This CDR3 contains 15 residues. CDR1 and CDR2 (germline): MDHEN, SYDVKM. The V segment lost 5 bases and the J segment 6 bases; nucleotides outside the gene matches: 9.

This chain connects TRBV11-2 to TRBJ1-1, with D perhaps TRBD1 (6 bases). Germline-derived CDR1 and CDR2 are SGHAT and FQNNGV. The CDR3 has 13 amino acids. Trimming stripped 2 bases from V and 7 bases from J, with 11 bases between. The CDR3 DNA follows: TGTGCCAGCAGCTTAAGAGCGGACAGTGAAGCTTTCTTT. Encoded protein: CASSLRADSEAFF. The full variable domain, in which reference TRBV11-2 and TRBJ1-1 provide the parts outside the CDR3, is EAGVAQSPRYKIIEKRQSVAFWCNPISGHATLYWYQQILGQGPKLLIQFQNNGVVDDSQLPKDRFSAERLKGVDSTLKIQPAKLEDSAVYLCASSLRADSEAFFGQGTRLTVV.

CDR3 nucleotides: TGTGCCAGCAGCCGGTCAAACAGGGGGCTGGAGCAGTACTTC. This sequence encodes CASSRSNRGLEQYF. This chain links TRBV7-2 with TRBJ2-7; 9 nucleotides agree with TRBD1. The germline V gene encodes CDR1 SGHTA and CDR2 FQGNSA. The J segment lost 7 bases and the V segment lost 5 bases, leaving 9 bases of the junction unmatched. This CDR3 is built from 14 residues.

The chain couples TRBV25-1 to TRBJ1-2; D is possibly TRBD1 (5 bases). Trimming stripped 2 bases from V and 7 bases from J, with 5 bases between. CDR1 is MGHDK and CDR2 is SYGVNS in the germline V gene. The CDR3 is 11 residues long. CDR3 nucleotides: TGTGCCAGCAGTGAAGGGGCTGGCTACACCTTC. Protein sequence: CASSEGAGYTF.

This clonotype was seen a handful of times. The V gene is TRBV12-5, the J gene TRBJ2-1; TRBD1 agrees at 7 bases. The CDR3 runs 18 residues. Trimming took 2 bases from V and 0 from J; bases not matched to a gene: 10. The germline V gene encodes CDR1 LGHNT and CDR2 FRNRAP. CDR3 sequence reads: CASGLTARQGSSYNEQFF. DNA of the CDR3: TGTGCTAGTGGTTTGACCGCCCGACAGGGAAGCTCCTACAATGAGCAGTTCTTC.

In its sample, this clonotype was seen a few times. The rearrangement links TRBV12-3 or TRBV12-4 to TRBJ2-1; 8 bases are shared with TRBD1. Losses at the gene ends were 3 bases for V and 7 bases for J; bases not matched to a gene: 8. The CDR3 is 15 amino acids. The CDR3 reads CASSFTVNRGNEQFF. The CDR3 region has the DNA TGTGCCAGCAGTTTTACCGTAAACAGGGGGAATGAGCAGTTCTTC.

This clonotype showed up just a few times. This chain joins TRBV19 and TRBJ2-2, with TRBD1 as a possible D gene (6 bases). The CDR3 contains 14 residues. Germline lookup yields CDR1 LNHDA and CDR2 SQIVND (reference sequence). V lost 6 bases, J lost 2 bases, and 10 bases lay in between. The CDR3 here is CASRKDRNTGELFF. The CDR3 DNA reads TGTGCCAGTAGAAAGGACAGAAACACCGGGGAGCTGTTTTTT. Complete variable domain (other parts from reference TRBV19 and TRBJ2-2): DGGITQSPKYLFRKEGQNVTLSCEQNLNHDAMYWYRQDPGQGLRLIYYSQIVNDFQKGDIAEGYSVSREKKESFPLTVTSAQKNPTAFYLCASRKDRNTGELFFGEGSRLTVL.

This rearrangement joins TRBV5-1 to TRBJ1-1, with 7 bases aligning to TRBD1. With V trimmed by 0 bases and J by 5 bases, 4 bases remained unmatched. There are 14 residues in the CDR3. Looked up from germline, CDR1 is SGHRS and CDR2 is YFSETQ. The CDR3 DNA follows: TGCGCCAGCAGCTTGGGACAGGGAATGACTGAAGCTTTCTTT. Translated: CASSLGQGMTEAFF.

This clonotype was observed a handful of times. The genes are TRBV7-9 and TRBJ2-2; D ambiguous. V dropped 1 base and J dropped 4 bases, with 10 bases sitting between them. This CDR3 has 15 residues. Looked up from germline, CDR1 is SEHNR and CDR2 is FQNEAQ (reference sequence). The CDR3 DNA reads TGTGCCAGCAGCTTAGGGGGAATCGGCACCGGGGAGCTGTTTTTT. This gives the protein CASSLGGIGTGELFF.

This sequence joins TRBV20-1 and TRBJ2-7; D may be TRBD1 (6 bases). Germline CDR1 and CDR2: DFQATT and SNEGSKA (reference sequence). V was shortened by 7 bases and J by 3 bases, with 19 bases between the two germline ends. The CDR3 is made up of 14 amino acids. The chain's CDR3 is CSVRGGTYFYEQYF. CDR3 coding DNA: TGCAGTGTAAGAGGGGGTACCTACTTCTACGAGCAGTACTTC.

The chain recombines TRBV6-1 with TRBJ1-1; the D gene is possibly TRBD1 (6 bases). Germline CDR1 and CDR2: MNHNS and SASEGT. The CDR3 runs to 13 residues. Deletions cut 8 bases from V and 11 bases from J, with 21 bases between. CDR3 in DNA: TGTGCCAGCCCGACACCGGGGGGCGGGGAGGCTTTCTTT. Its translation: CASPTPGGGEAFF.

The chain uses TRBV4-1 and TRBJ2-7; 7 nucleotides align to TRBD1. V shed 6 bases and J 3 bases; nucleotides not matched to a gene: 8. This CDR3 region has 14 residues. CDR1 and CDR2 (germline): MGHRA, YSYEKL. The CDR3, as DNA: TGCGCCAGCAGATCGACAGGGCCTAACTACGAGCAGTACTTC. Translating gives CASRSTGPNYEQYF.

The chain carries TRBV6-1 and TRBJ2-7; TRBD1 aligns across 8 bases. CDR3 length: 12 amino acids. The V gene end was trimmed by 10 bases and the J gene end by 3 bases; junction bases not matched to a gene: 5. Germline CDR1 and CDR2: MNHNS and SASEGT. The CDR3 loop reads CATIGTGYEQYF. The CDR3 DNA follows: TGTGCCACCATCGGGACAGGCTACGAGCAGTACTTC.

The chain is built from TRBV7-9 and TRBJ2-3; tentative D call: TRBD2 (6 bases). The CDR3 length is 15 residues. V lost 5 bases and J 3 bases, leaving 15 bases between the germline ends. Germline V CDR1 and CDR2: SEHNR, FQNEAQ (reference sequence). CDR3 sequence (DNA): TGTGCCAGCAGCCCGCTAGGGACTGAGACAGATACGCAGTATTTT. Residues: CASSPLGTETDTQYF.

This clonotype occurred a few times. The genes are TRBV18 and TRBJ1-2; D is ambiguous. Germline lookup yields CDR1 KGHSH and CDR2 LQKENI. Between the trimmed V and J ends, which lost 3 bases and 1 base, there was a span of 6 bases. The CDR3 has 13 amino acids. The CDR3 DNA sequence: TGTGCCAGCTCACCGGGGAGTAACTATGGCTACACCTTC. Translating it yields CASSPGSNYGYTF.

The chain has TRBV5-6 and TRBJ2-1; no clear D gene. Between the trimmed V and J ends, which lost 0 bases and 3 bases, there was a span of 16 bases. CDR3 size: 17 residues. Germline V gene data show CDR1 as SGHDT and CDR2 as YYEEEE. CDR3 residues: CASSLVSQAINYNEQFF. The CDR3 region has the DNA TGTGCCAGCAGCTTGGTGTCTCAGGCCATTAACTACAATGAGCAGTTCTTC. Together with reference TRBV5-6 and TRBJ2-1, the CDR3 gives the full variable domain: DAGVTQSPTHLIKTRGQQVTLRCSPKSGHDTVSWYQQALGQGPQFIFQYYEEEERQRGNFPDRFSGHQFPNYSSELNVNALLLGDSALYLCASSLVSQAINYNEQFFGPGTRLTVL.

In its sample, this clonotype was seen a few times. The chain has TRBV11-2 and TRBJ2-7, with D hard to call. This CDR3 comprises 10 residues. Germline values: CDR1 SGHAT, CDR2 FQNNGV. V was trimmed by 3 bases and J by 6 bases, leaving 3 bases between them. The CDR3: CASSFSEQYF. Written as DNA, the CDR3 is TGTGCCAGCAGCTTTAGCGAGCAGTACTTC.

In its sample, this clonotype was seen a few times. The chain employs TRBV12-3 or TRBV12-4 and TRBJ2-7, with TRBD1 matching over 7 bases. CDR3 length: 15 amino acids. The V segment lost 6 bases and the J segment 5 bases; nucleotides outside the gene matches: 13. The DNA for the CDR3 is TGTGCCAGCAGACTTAAGGGGGACAGAGAGGACGAGCAGTACTTC. Translated: CASRLKGDREDEQYF.

The chain is built from TRBV20-1 and TRBJ1-2, with D possibly matching TRBD1 (6 bases). Germline V gene sequence: CDR1 DFQATT, CDR2 SNEGSKA (reference sequence). The CDR3 is made up of 13 amino acids. V lost 0 bases to trimming and J lost 13 bases, with 18 bases between them. The DNA of the CDR3 is TGCAGTGCTAGAGAGGGGGGCAGTCGGGATTTCACCTTC. This sequence encodes CSAREGGSRDFTF.

This chain connects TRBV5-1 to TRBJ2-7; D perhaps matches TRBD1 (6 bases). The length of the CDR3 is 15 residues. V was clipped by 0 bases and J by 0 bases, with 10 bases between them. Germline V gene sequence: CDR1 SGHRS, CDR2 YFSETQ. The CDR3 loop is CASSLESGASYEQYF. The CDR3 nucleotides are TGCGCCAGCAGCTTGGAGTCAGGGGCCTCCTACGAGCAGTACTTC.

This clonotype was recorded many times. This chain connects TRBV20-1 to TRBJ2-5, with 9 bases lining up with TRBD2. The CDR3 contains 17 residues. V lost 5 bases and J lost 4; bases outside the gene matches: 17. Germline lookup yields CDR1 DFQATT and CDR2 SNEGSKA (reference sequence). The CDR3 DNA reads as TGCAGTGCTTCACCCTTTGAGCCGGGACTAGCAGGAGAGACCCAGTACTTC. Residues: CSASPFEPGLAGETQYF.